The 27 T cell receptor beta chains below all came from one sample that was sequenced in a study of monozygotic twins with inflammatory bowel disease (dated by TCRdb to between 2017 and 2020). The library was built by means of 5' RACE. Sequencing was performed on an Illumina HiSeq 2500. After the reads were reprocessed by TCRdb, one entry was made per CDR3 protein sequence, with no DNA. The table for this sample shows about 380,000 distinct CDR3 sequences. 2.5% to 3% of the sample is taken by the ten largest. Material: blood. The receptor set was obtained from a human donor with ulcerative colitis or Crohn's disease, or a healthy co-twin of an affected twin (not recorded which).

The V call is TRBV19, the J call TRBJ2-1; lacking DNA, the TRBD2 call made by TCRdb goes unchecked. CDR1 LNHDA and CDR2 SQIVND come from the germline V gene (reference sequence). CDR3 length: 16 residues. CDR3 loop: CASSIAGTSGGYEQFF.

This chain links TRBV6-1 with TRBJ2-7; checking the TCRdb D call of TRBD1 is not possible without DNA. CDR1 is MNHNS, CDR2 SASEGT, per germline. This CDR3 has 14 residues. This CDR3 is CASSTTGGVNEQYF.

This sequence joins TRBV28 and TRBJ2-2; without DNA, the TCRdb call of TRBD2 cannot be checked. The germline CDR1 and CDR2 sequences are MDHEN and SYDVKM. This CDR3 has 16 amino acids. The chain's CDR3 is CASSLLQGGGTGELFF.

The rearrangement links TRBV7-2 to TRBJ1-5; TCRdb outputs TRBD1, but without DNA this stays unchecked. Germline assignment: CDR1 SGHTA and CDR2 FQGNSA. This CDR3 has 16 residues. The CDR3: CASSLQPRGGIMPQHF.

The rearrangement uses TRBV7-4 and TRBJ2-7; without DNA, the TCRdb call of TRBD1 cannot be checked. Germline V CDR1 and CDR2: SGHVT, SQSDAQ. The CDR3 sequence is 14 residues long. The CDR3 is CASSLGTCPYEQYF.

V and J are TRBV7-3 and TRBJ2-1; TCRdb proposes TRBD2, but this gene call is untestable without DNA. Germline values: CDR1 SGHTA, CDR2 FQGTGA. CDR3 length equals 15 residues. CDR3 sequence: CASSPRLSQYNEQFF.

The rearrangement uses TRBV12-3 or TRBV12-4 and TRBJ2-5; TCRdb outputs TRBD1, but without DNA this stays unchecked. This CDR3 has 11 amino acids. The CDR3 spells CASSWGETQYF.

The chain couples TRBV5-1 to TRBJ2-5; the D call of TRBD1 rests on TCRdb alone, since no DNA is present to check it. Germline V lookup: CDR1 SGHRS, CDR2 YFSETQ. The CDR3 is 13 amino acids. The CDR3 protein is CASSLGTEETQCF.

The chain links TRBV7-2 to TRBJ2-7; TCRdb returns TRBD1, unconfirmable since there is no DNA. The CDR3 spans 14 residues. The germline gives CDR1 SGHTA, CDR2 FQGNSA. The chain's CDR3 is CASSSRTGAYEQYF.

The V gene is TRBV29-1, the J gene TRBJ2-7; TCRdb returns TRBD2, unconfirmable since there is no DNA. There are 15 residues in the CDR3. Per the germline V gene, CDR1 is SQVTM and CDR2 is ANQGSEA. The CDR3 spells CSVEDRALSSYEQYF.

The chain is built from TRBV5-6 and TRBJ1-6. CDR1 and CDR2 (germline): SGHDT, YYEEEE. The CDR3 has 16 amino acids. This CDR3 reads CASSYRGSSYNSPLHF.

The chain employs TRBV6-1 and TRBJ2-5; TCRdb picks TRBD2, but there is no DNA to check that call. Germline CDR1 reads MNHNS; CDR2 reads SASEGT. This CDR3 comprises 16 residues. The chain's CDR3 is CARSEPGLELKETQYF.

V and J are TRBV12-3 or TRBV12-4 and TRBJ2-5. This CDR3 region has 14 residues. CDR3 loop: CASSLQANQETQYF.

The V call is TRBV7-9, the J call TRBJ2-1; TCRdb proposes TRBD1, but this gene call is untestable without DNA. CDR3 length: 15 amino acids. The germline V gene encodes CDR1 SEHNR and CDR2 FQNEAQ (reference sequence). The CDR3: CASERDRDPYNEQFF.

The chain is built from TRBV6-1 and TRBJ2-6; without DNA, the TCRdb call of TRBD1 cannot be checked. CDR3 length: 19 residues. Germline lookup yields CDR1 MNHNS and CDR2 SASEGT. The CDR3: CASSRATGVLSSGANVLTF.

The rearrangement uses TRBV5-6 and TRBJ1-5. CDR3 length equals 16 residues. Germline V gives CDR1 SGHDT, CDR2 YYEEEE. Here the CDR3 reads CASSLAADWSNQPQHF.

CDR3 protein: CASSLNQGGNEQFF. This sequence joins TRBV28 and TRBJ2-1; TCRdb outputs TRBD1, but without DNA this stays unchecked. Looked up from germline, CDR1 is MDHEN and CDR2 is SYDVKM. The CDR3 is 14 amino acids.

The chain couples TRBV3-1 to TRBJ1-3; with no DNA, the TCRdb D assignment of TRBD1 cannot be verified. The CDR3 has 17 residues. CDR1 and CDR2 (germline): LGHDT, YNNKEL (reference sequence). The CDR3 is CASSGHRDRVSGNTIYF. Looking up the rest from reference TRBV3-1 and TRBJ1-3 gives the full variable domain: DTAVSQTPKYLVTQMGNDKSIKCEQNLGHDTMYWYKQDSKKFLKIMFSYNNKELIINETVPNRFSPKSPDKAHLNLHINSLELGDSAVYFCASSGHRDRVSGNTIYFGEGSWLTVV.

The rearrangement links TRBV12-3 or TRBV12-4 to TRBJ2-2. This CDR3 spans 14 amino acids. CDR3 sequence reads: CASSFYSQSGELFF.

The V gene is TRBV7-9, the J gene TRBJ2-3; without DNA, the TCRdb call of TRBD1 cannot be checked. The CDR3 extends over 16 amino acids. Per the germline V gene, CDR1 is SEHNR and CDR2 is FQNEAQ (reference sequence). The CDR3 is CASSPSRGVSTDTQYF.

V gene TRBV29-1 combines with J gene TRBJ1-2; TCRdb names TRBD1, which stays unverified in the absence of DNA. The CDR3 has 13 residues. From germline, CDR1 is SQVTM and CDR2 ANQGSEA. CDR3 sequence: CSTFGQGPYGYTF.

The chain couples TRBV5-1 to TRBJ2-3. Per germline, CDR1 SGHRS and CDR2 YFSETQ. CDR3 length: 14 amino acids. CDR3 in amino acids: CASSLADRTDTQYF.

The chain joins TRBV7-9 to TRBJ1-1. This CDR3 has 13 amino acids. The germline V gene encodes CDR1 SEHNR and CDR2 FQNEAQ (reference sequence). This CDR3 is CASSLTTNTEAFF.

This chain connects TRBV27 to TRBJ2-7; as DNA is missing, the TRBD1 call by TCRdb cannot be tested. The CDR3 spans 17 residues. Per the germline V gene, CDR1 is MNHEY and CDR2 is SMNVEV (reference sequence). The CDR3 is CASSLSLGQGYSYEQYF.

The genes are TRBV7-3 and TRBJ2-3; TCRdb proposes TRBD1, but this gene call is untestable without DNA. The CDR3 is 12 residues long. Germline values: CDR1 SGHTA, CDR2 FQGTGA. The CDR3 reads CASSNDRKRQYF. The full variable domain, its missing parts supplied by reference TRBV7-3 and TRBJ2-3, is GAGVSQTPSNKVTEKGKYVELRCDPISGHTALYWYRQSLGQGPEFLIYFQGTGAADDSGLPNDRFFAVRPEGSVSTLKIQRTERGDSAVYLCASSNDRKRQYFGPGTRLTVL.

This chain links TRBV4-3 with TRBJ2-2; TCRdb gives TRBD1 as the D gene, but with no DNA this cannot be confirmed. This CDR3 region has 16 residues. CDR1 is LGHNA and CDR2 is YSLEER in the germline V gene. The CDR3 loop reads CASRPVGGARTGELFF.

J is TRBJ2-2 and V is TRBV28; no DNA is available, so the TRBD2 call from TCRdb remains unchecked. This CDR3 is built from 16 residues. Germline values: CDR1 MDHEN, CDR2 SYDVKM. The CDR3 reads CASESGGGGNTGELFF.